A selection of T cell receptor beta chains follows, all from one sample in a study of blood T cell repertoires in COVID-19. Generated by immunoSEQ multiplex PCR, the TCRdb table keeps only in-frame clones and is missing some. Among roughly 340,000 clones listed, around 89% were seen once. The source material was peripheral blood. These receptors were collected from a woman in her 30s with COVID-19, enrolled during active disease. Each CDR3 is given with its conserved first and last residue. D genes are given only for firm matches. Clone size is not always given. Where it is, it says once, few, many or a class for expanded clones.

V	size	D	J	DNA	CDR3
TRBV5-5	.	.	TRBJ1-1	TGTGCCAGCAGCTTAGGAGTTAACACTGAAGCTTTCTTT	CASSLGVNTEAFF
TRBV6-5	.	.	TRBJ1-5	TGTGCCAGCAGCGGGTCGGGGCAGCCCCAGCATTTT	CASSGSGQPQHF
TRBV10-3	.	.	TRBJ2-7	TGTGCCATCAGTGAGGGGGCGGGGAGGTCCTACGAGCAGTACTTC	CAISEGAGRSYEQYF
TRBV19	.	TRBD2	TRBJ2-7	TGTGCCAGTAGTATAGGAGGGCGGGGGAGCGAGCAGTACTTC	CASSIGGRGSEQYF
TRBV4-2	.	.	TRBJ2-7	TGTGCCAGCAGCCAAGAAGGGGCGCAGGGCCGGGAGCAGTACTTC	CASSQEGAQGREQYF
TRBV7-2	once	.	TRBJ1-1	TGTGCCAGCAGCTCAGGGGTTTACACTGAAGCTTTCTTT	CASSSGVYTEAFF
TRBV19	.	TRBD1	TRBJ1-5	TGTGCCAGTAGTACCAGGACAGGGGGCAATCAGCCCCAGCATTTT	CASSTRTGGNQPQHF
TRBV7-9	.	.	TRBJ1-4	TGTGCCAGCAGCCCCCGAGCGACTAATGAAAAACTGTTTTTT	CASSPRATNEKLFF
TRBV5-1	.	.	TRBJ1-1	TGCGCCAGCAGCGCCGGACGGCGGGACACTGAAGCTTTCTTT	CASSAGRRDTEAFF
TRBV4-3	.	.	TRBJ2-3	TGCGCCAGCAGCCAAGAGGGGCTTGCGGGAAGGGGCACAGATACGCAGTATTTT	CASSQEGLAGRGTDTQYF
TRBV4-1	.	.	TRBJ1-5	TGCGCCAGCAGCCAAGTGGGTCGCGGTCAGCCCCAGCATTTT	CASSQVGRGQPQHF
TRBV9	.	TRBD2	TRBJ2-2	TGTGCCAGCAGCGTGGACCTAGCGGGGGACACCGGGGAGCTGTTTTTT	CASSVDLAGDTGELFF
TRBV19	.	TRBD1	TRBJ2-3	TGTGCCAGTAGCCACTCCGGGACAGGGGGACGAGATACGCAGTATTTT	CASSHSGTGGRDTQYF
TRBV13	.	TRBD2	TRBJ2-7	TGTGCCAGCAGCTTCCAACCGTCCGGGACTAGCGGGGACGAGCAGTACTTC	CASSFQPSGTSGDEQYF
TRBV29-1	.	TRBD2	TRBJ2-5	TGCAGCGTGGAAGTAGCGGGAGAGGGGGGGGAGACCCAGTACTTC	CSVEVAGEGGETQYF
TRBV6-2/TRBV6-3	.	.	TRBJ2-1	TGTGCCAGCAGTTCCCTCAGAGGACAACAATTTAGCTCCTACAATGAGCAGTTCTTC	CASSSLRGQQFSSYNEQFF
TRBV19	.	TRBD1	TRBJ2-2	TGTGCCACCAGACAGGGGAACACCGGGGAGCTGTTTTTT	CATRQGNTGELFF
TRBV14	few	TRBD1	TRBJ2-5	TGTGCCAGCAGCCAATTTCTGTCCAGGGGGCGAGAGACCCAGTACTTC	CASSQFLSRGRETQYF
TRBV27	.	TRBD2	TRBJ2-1	TGTGCCAGCAGTTTAGGGGGGGGGAACCCCTACAATGAGCAGTTCTTC	CASSLGGGNPYNEQFF
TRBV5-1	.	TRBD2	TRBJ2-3	TGCGCCAGCAGTCCATCTAGCGGTCGGAGGGGAGATACGCAGTATTTT	CASSPSSGRRGDTQYF
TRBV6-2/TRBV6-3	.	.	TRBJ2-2	TGTGCCAGCAGTCAGACCCCCCCGACTAGTAAAATTACCGGGGAGCTGTTTTTT	CASSQTPPTSKITGELFF
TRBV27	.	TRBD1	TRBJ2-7	TGTGCCAGCAGTTCTATCGAGACAGGGGGCGAATACGAGCAGTACTTC	CASSSIETGGEYEQYF
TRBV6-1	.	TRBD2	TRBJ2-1	TGTGCCAGCAGTGAGCCTAGCGGGCACAATGAGCAGTTCTTC	CASSEPSGHNEQFF
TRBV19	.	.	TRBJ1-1	TGTGCCAGTAGTCACAGGATGAACACTGAAGCTTTCTTT	CASSHRMNTEAFF
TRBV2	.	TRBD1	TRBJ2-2	TGTGCCAGCACAAGGACAGGGATCGGGGAGCTGTTTTTT	CASTRTGIGELFF
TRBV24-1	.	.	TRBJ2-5	TGTGCCACCAGTTTACGGGAGACCCAGTACTTC	CATSLRETQYF
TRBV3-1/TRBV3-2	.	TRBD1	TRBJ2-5	TGTGCCAGCAGCCGCCGGGACAGTCAAGAGACCCAGTACTTC	CASSRRDSQETQYF
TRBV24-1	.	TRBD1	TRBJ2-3	TGTGCCACCAGTGACCACCCTAACGCCCTAGGGGGCCCAGATACGCAGTATTTT	CATSDHPNALGGPDTQYF
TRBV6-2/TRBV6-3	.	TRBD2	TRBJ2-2	TGTGCCAGCAGTTCCGACCGGGGGGTAGGAACCGGGGAGCTGTTTTTT	CASSSDRGVGTGELFF